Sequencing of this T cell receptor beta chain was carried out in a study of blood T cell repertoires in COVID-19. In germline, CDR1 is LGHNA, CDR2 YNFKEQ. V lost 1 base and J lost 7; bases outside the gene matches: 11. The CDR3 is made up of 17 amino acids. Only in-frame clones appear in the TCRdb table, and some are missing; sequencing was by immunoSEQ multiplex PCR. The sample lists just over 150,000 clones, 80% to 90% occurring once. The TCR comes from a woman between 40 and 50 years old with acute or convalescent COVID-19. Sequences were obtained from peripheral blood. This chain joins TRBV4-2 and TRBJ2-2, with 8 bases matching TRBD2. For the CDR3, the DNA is TGTGCCAGCAGCCAAGCTTCGATCGGGGGGGAAGTCGGGGAGCTGTTTTTT. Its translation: CASSQASIGGEVGELFF.